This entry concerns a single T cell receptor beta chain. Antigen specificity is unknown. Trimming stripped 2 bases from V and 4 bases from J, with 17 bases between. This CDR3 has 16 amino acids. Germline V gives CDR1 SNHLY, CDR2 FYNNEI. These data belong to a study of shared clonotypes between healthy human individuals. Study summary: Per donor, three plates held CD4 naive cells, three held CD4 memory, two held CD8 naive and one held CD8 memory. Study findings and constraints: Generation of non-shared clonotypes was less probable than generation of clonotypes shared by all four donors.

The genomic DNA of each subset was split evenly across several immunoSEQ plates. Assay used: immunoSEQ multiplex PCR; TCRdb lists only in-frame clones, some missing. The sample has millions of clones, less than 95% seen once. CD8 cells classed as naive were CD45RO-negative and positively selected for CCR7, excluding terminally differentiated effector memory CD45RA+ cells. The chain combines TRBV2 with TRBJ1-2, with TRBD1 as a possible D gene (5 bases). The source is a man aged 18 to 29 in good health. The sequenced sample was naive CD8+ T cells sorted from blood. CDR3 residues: CASSENTEGTAYGYTF. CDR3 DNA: TGTGCCAGCAGTGAAAATACTGAGGGGACGGCCTATGGCTACACCTTC. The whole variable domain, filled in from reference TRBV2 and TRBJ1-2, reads EPEVTQTPSHQVTQMGQEVILRCVPISNHLYFYWYRQILGQKVEFLVSFYNNEISEKSEIFDDQFSVERPDGSNFTLKIRSTKLEDSAMYFCASSENTEGTAYGYTFGSGTRLTVV.